These T cell receptor beta chains were read from a single sample in a study of neurological immune-mediated disorders. TCRdb fed the 5' RACE reads into MiXCR, producing one record per CDR3 protein. Among roughly 13,000 distinct CDR3 sequences listed, more than 9% were seen once. The specimen sequenced was PBMCs. The receptors derive from a woman in her thirties or forties in good health. CDR3s include the opening cysteine and the closing phenylalanine or tryptophan. A D gene is named only where the DNA matches it firmly. Not all rows give a size; the values are once, few, many and, for expanded clones, a class.

J gene,D gene,V gene,clone size,CDR3 protein,CDR3 DNA
TRBJ1-4,-,TRBV12-3/TRBV12-4,medium-sized,CASSESRDLFF,TGTGCCAGCAGCGAATCCCGGGACCTATTTTTT
TRBJ2-1,TRBD2,TRBV4-1,many,CASSQAGLAFGEQFF,TGCGCCAGCAGCCAAGCTGGACTAGCCTTCGGTGAGCAGTTCTTC
TRBJ2-7,-,TRBV10-2,many,CASRRDSSLWQYF,TGCGCCAGCAGGCGGGACTCCTCTCTATGGCAGTACTTC
TRBJ2-7,-,TRBV10-2,medium-sized,CASSDYEQYF,TGCGCCAGCAGTGACTACGAGCAGTACTTC
TRBJ1-5,-,TRBV28,many,CASGGPRGNQPQHF,TGTGCCAGCGGAGGACCGCGGGGCAATCAGCCCCAGCATTTT
TRBJ2-5,TRBD2,TRBV20-1,many,CSARLAGAGETQYF,TGCAGTGCTAGACTAGCGGGGGCAGGAGAGACCCAGTACTTC
TRBJ2-2,-,TRBV12-3/TRBV12-4,medium-sized,CASSPHGGELFF,TGTGCCAGCAGTCCCCACGGGGGGGAGCTGTTTTTT
TRBJ2-5,TRBD1,TRBV20-1,many,CSMDGTGRGETQYF,TGCAGTATGGACGGGACAGGGCGCGGAGAGACCCAGTACTTC
TRBJ2-7,TRBD1,TRBV7-8,many,CASSLTTGASYEQYF,TGTGCCAGCAGCTTAACGACAGGGGCGTCCTACGAGCAGTACTTC
TRBJ2-6,-,TRBV28,many,CAIRSGANVLTF,TGTGCCATCCGCTCTGGGGCCAACGTCCTGACTTTC
TRBJ2-1,TRBD2,TRBV19,-,CASSIGTSGADNEQFF,TGTGCCAGTAGTATTGGGACTAGCGGGGCGGACAATGAGCAGTTCTTC
TRBJ2-2,-,TRBV5-1,many,CASSLAVGGTGELFF,TGCGCCAGCAGCTTGGCCGTTGGGGGCACCGGGGAGCTGTTTTTT
TRBJ2-1,-,TRBV6-5,many,CASRPTRSSYNEQFF,TGTGCCAGCAGACCTACCAGGAGCTCCTACAATGAGCAGTTCTTC
TRBJ1-6,-,TRBV25-1,many,CASTAGIYNSPLHF,TGTGCCAGCACAGCCGGGATATATAATTCACCCCTCCACTTT
TRBJ2-1,TRBD2,TRBV2,-,CANSATGLAVAGEQFF,TGTGCCAACAGTGCCACGGGACTAGCGGTAGCGGGTGAGCAGTTCTTC
TRBJ2-1,-,TRBV6-2/TRBV6-3,hyperexpanded,CASSYTSNEQFF,TGTGCCAGCAGTTACACGAGCAATGAGCAGTTCTTC
TRBJ2-7,-,TRBV10-3,many,CATGKVAVSSYEQYF,TGTGCCACTGGAAAAGTGGCGGTGAGCTCCTACGAGCAGTACTTC
TRBJ1-3,-,TRBV5-1,medium-sized,CASSLDPDSGNTIYF,TGCGCCAGCAGCTTGGATCCAGACTCTGGAAACACCATATATTTT
TRBJ2-7,TRBD2,TRBV27,many,CASSVTSFRNEQYF,TGTGCCAGCAGTGTGACTAGCTTCCGAAACGAGCAGTACTTC
TRBJ2-7,TRBD2,TRBV5-1,many,CASSSQREAYEQYF,TGCGCCAGCAGCTCCCAGCGGGAGGCCTACGAGCAGTACTTC
TRBJ2-7,-,TRBV28,many,CASSLWPYEQYF,TGTGCCAGCAGTTTATGGCCCTACGAGCAGTACTTC
TRBJ2-1,-,TRBV6-5,many,CASSRRAGTTYNEQFF,TGTGCCAGCAGCCGACGTGCGGGGACAACATACAATGAGCAGTTCTTC
TRBJ2-1,-,TRBV3-1,medium-sized,CASSLRSYNEQFF,TGTGCCAGCAGCCTGCGCTCCTACAATGAGCAGTTCTTC
TRBJ2-7,-,TRBV15,many,CATSRGGSSYEQYF,TGTGCCACCAGCAGAGGTGGGAGCTCCTACGAGCAGTACTTC
TRBJ1-2,-,TRBV7-8,many,CASSSLELNYGYTF,TGTGCCAGCAGCTCCTTGGAACTTAACTATGGCTACACCTTC
TRBJ1-5,-,TRBV10-3,many,CAISTTRIQPQHF,TGTGCCATCAGTACCACCCGGATACAGCCCCAGCATTTT
TRBJ1-6,-,TRBV11-2,many,CASSSPSSNSPLHF,TGTGCCAGCAGCTCTCCAAGCAGCAATTCACCCCTCCACTTT
TRBJ1-2,-,TRBV6-5,many,CAVRGSRDGGYTF,TGTGCCGTGCGGGGTTCAAGGGATGGTGGCTACACCTTC
TRBJ2-1,-,TRBV19,many,CASSPRVRNEQFF,TGTGCCAGTAGTCCCCGTGTGCGCAATGAGCAGTTCTTC
TRBJ2-7,-,TRBV20-1,medium-sized,CSAQQDSYEQYF,TGCAGTGCGCAACAGGATTCCTACGAGCAGTACTTC
TRBJ2-2,TRBD1,TRBV9,many,CASSPPGTGVTGELFF,TGTGCCAGCAGCCCCCCCGGGACAGGGGTCACCGGGGAGCTGTTTTTT
TRBJ2-3,TRBD2,TRBV7-2,many,CASSSRAGEGNTQYF,TGTGCCAGCAGCTCGCGAGCGGGAGAAGGGAATACGCAGTATTTT
TRBJ2-4,-,TRBV7-3,many,CASSEQGGGAKNIQYF,TGTGCCAGCAGCGAACAGGGCGGAGGGGCCAAAAACATTCAGTACTTC
TRBJ2-7,-,TRBV10-2,many,CASSEYLGQPYEQYF,TGCGCCAGCAGTGAGTACTTGGGACAACCCTACGAGCAGTACTTC
TRBJ1-4,-,TRBV19,many,CASSIHNEKLFF,TGTGCCAGTAGTATTCATAATGAAAAACTGTTTTTT
TRBJ2-1,-,TRBV6-2/TRBV6-3,many,CASSQSRYEQFF,TGTGCCAGCAGTCAGAGTAGGTATGAGCAGTTCTTC
TRBJ2-7,-,TRBV29-1,many,CSSITGYEQYF,TGCAGCTCCATCACGGGTTACGAGCAGTACTTC
TRBJ1-1,-,TRBV29-1,many,CSVPSGAEAFF,TGCAGCGTTCCCTCAGGCGCTGAAGCTTTCTTT
TRBJ2-1,TRBD1,TRBV25-1,many,CASSAGGNEQFF,TGTGCCAGCAGTGCAGGGGGCAATGAGCAGTTCTTC
TRBJ2-3,-,TRBV11-3,many,CASSLGSDTQYF,TGTGCCAGCAGCCTTGGCTCGGATACGCAGTATTTT
TRBJ2-5,TRBD2,TRBV7-3,once,CASSLRTSGGAETQYF,TGTGCCAGCAGCCTGCGGACTAGCGGGGGGGCAGAGACCCAGTACTTC
TRBJ2-7,TRBD2,TRBV6-6,-,CASSPGLAGLTDTQYF,TGTGCCAGCAGCCCGGGACTAGCGGGGCTAACAGATACGCAGTACTTC
TRBJ2-7,-,TRBV5-1,many,CASSLARGVVEQYF,TGCGCCAGCAGCTTGGCCAGGGGAGTAGTCGAGCAGTACTTC
TRBJ1-1,TRBD1,TRBV11-1,many,CASSFRQGQNTEAFF,TGTGCCAGCAGCTTCAGACAGGGCCAGAACACTGAAGCTTTCTTT
TRBJ1-4,TRBD1,TRBV20-1,many,CSAQTDRVDEKLFF,TGCAGTGCTCAAACGGACAGGGTAGATGAAAAACTGTTTTTT
TRBJ1-2,-,TRBV5-1,many,CASSLGHLYGYTF,TGCGCCAGCAGCTTGGGACACCTCTATGGCTACACCTTC
TRBJ2-1,TRBD2,TRBV11-2,many,CASSPRLAGALYNEQFF,TGTGCCAGCAGCCCCCGGCTAGCGGGAGCTCTCTACAATGAGCAGTTCTTC
TRBJ1-2,-,TRBV7-2,-,CASSSPGRDYGYTF,TGTGCCAGCAGCTCACCCGGGAGGGACTATGGCTACACCTTC